The 20 T cell receptor beta chains below come from one sample, sequenced in a study of regulatory T cells in long-lasting Graves disease. Indicated time point: persistent/refractory GD, antithyroid drugs over 5 years with positive TRAb. Isolated PBMC RNA provided the starting material for the TCR library. iRepertoire HTBI primers and Arm-PCR of CDR3 regions built TCR beta libraries. TCRdb reanalysed the multiplex PCR reads using MiXCR and keeps one entry per CDR3 protein. The sample has some 420,000 distinct CDR3 sequences, under 25% seen once. Specimen: peripheral blood mononuclear cells (PBMCs), collected when the disease was refractory, from a patient treated with antithyroid drugs. The receptors stem from a female donor with Graves disease.

This clonotype was detected ten times or more. At one boundary the junction diverges from the germline segment, which might be a read error. The V call is TRBV28, the J call TRBJ2-7; 9 bases are a match to TRBD1. Germline V gene lookup returns CDR1 MDHEN and CDR2 SYDVKM. The CDR3 has 12 amino acids. The CDR3 DNA follows: TGTGCCAGCAGTCTCGCCAGACAGGGGGGGGACTTC. As protein: CASSLARQGGDF.

This clonotype turned up a few times. The chain joins TRBV5-6 to TRBJ1-5; 9 bases agree with TRBD1. Germline V gene lookup returns CDR1 SGHDT and CDR2 YYEEEE. The CDR3 has 15 amino acids. The trim removed 4 bases at V and 4 bases at J, leaving 6 bases unmatched. CDR3 DNA: TGTGCCAGCAGCAAGGACAGGGGTTGGAATCAGCCCCAGCATTTT. Encoded protein: CASSKDRGWNQPQHF.

This clonotype was seen ten or more times. The chain carries TRBV2 and TRBJ1-1; D is possibly TRBD1 (6 bases). Per the germline V gene, CDR1 is SNHLY and CDR2 is FYNNEI. V lost 1 base and J 10 bases, leaving 7 bases between the germline ends. There are 11 residues in the CDR3. The CDR3 DNA reads TGTGCCAGCAGTGAAGGCAGGGGAGCTTTCTTT. Its translation: CASSEGRGAFF.

This clonotype was recorded at least ten times. V usage is TRBV12-3 or TRBV12-4 and J usage is TRBJ2-5; TRBD1 matches at 9 bases. The CDR3 extends over 14 amino acids. The V and J ends lost 6 bases and 5 bases, in that order; junction bases with no gene match: 7. The CDR3 DNA sequence: TGTGCCAGCAGGAGGACAGGGGCCTGGGAGACCCAGTACTTC. It specifies CASRRTGAWETQYF.

This chain uses TRBV30 with TRBJ1-1; D may be TRBD1 (6 bases). Per the germline V gene, CDR1 is GTSNPN and CDR2 is SVGIG (reference sequence). The CDR3 length is 12 residues. Trimming took 4 bases from V and 4 from J, leaving 10 bases between them. DNA of the CDR3: TGTGCCTGGAATAGACAGGCCACTGAAGCTTTCTTT. Protein: CAWNRQATEAFF.

This clonotype was detected ten times or more. V gene TRBV6-1 combines with J gene TRBJ1-4; D remains ambiguous. Trimming left V 7 bases short and J 5 bases short, with 11 bases between. This CDR3 spans 13 amino acids. Germline values: CDR1 MNHNS, CDR2 SASEGT. The CDR3 nucleotides read TGTGCCAGCACCACAGTCGGGAATGAAAAACTGTTTTTT. This gives the protein CASTTVGNEKLFF.

The chain uses TRBV6-1 and TRBJ2-7, with D unresolved. This CDR3 is built from 12 residues. Germline-derived CDR1 and CDR2 are MNHNS and SASEGT. Trimming removed 6 bases from V and 6 bases from J, with 12 bases in between. This CDR3 is CASSRPPAEQYF. For the CDR3, the DNA is TGTGCCAGCAGCCGCCCTCCTGCCGAGCAGTACTTC.

This clonotype was picked up many times. The chain employs TRBV6-1 and TRBJ1-5; no clear D. V was clipped by 0 bases and J by 5 bases, with 11 bases between them. Germline-derived CDR1 and CDR2 are MNHNS and SASEGT. This CDR3 region has 15 residues. The CDR3 DNA reads as TGTGCCAGCAGTGAAGCGGGGAGCCCTTATCAGCCCCAGCATTTT. Translating it yields CASSEAGSPYQPQHF.

A word on this clonotype: An end of the junction does not agree with germline; a read error may underlie this. This chain uses TRBV7-9 with TRBJ1-4; 7 nucleotides match TRBD1. CDR1 and CDR2 from the germline V gene are SEHNR and FQNEAQ (reference sequence). The CDR3 spans 17 residues. This CDR3 is CANSPEVGQATNEKLFF. CDR3 DNA: TGTGCCAACAGCCCAGAAGTTGGACAGGCAACTAATGAAAAACTGTTTTTT.

The sample holds many counts of this clonotype. V usage is TRBV29-1 and J usage is TRBJ2-6; tentatively, D is TRBD2 (5 bases). The V gene's germline CDR1 is SQVTM and CDR2 ANQGSEA. Trimming removed 7 bases from V and 0 bases from J, with 13 bases in between. The CDR3 is made up of 15 amino acids. CDR3 loop: CSAYTRFSGANVLTF. For the CDR3, the DNA is TGCAGCGCTTACACTAGATTCTCTGGGGCCAACGTCCTGACTTTC. Looking up the rest from reference TRBV29-1 and TRBJ2-6 gives the full variable domain: SAVISQKPSRDICQRGTSLTIQCQVDSQVTMMFWYRQQPGQSLTLIATANQGSEATYESGFVIDKFPISRPNLTFSTLTVSNMSPEDSSIYLCSAYTRFSGANVLTFGAGSRLTVL.

This clonotype has just a few counts. The V call is TRBV20-1, the J call TRBJ1-1; tentatively, D is TRBD1 (5 bases). The CDR3 runs 12 residues. Trimming stripped 2 bases from V and 3 bases from J, with 7 bases between. The germline CDR1 and CDR2 sequences are DFQATT and SNEGSKA (reference sequence). The CDR3 nucleotides are TGCAGTGCTAGAATGGGGCACACTGAAGCTTTCTTT. Translated, it gives CSARMGHTEAFF.

This clonotype was counted at least ten times. The CDR3 protein is CASSSAGNNSPLHF. CDR3 DNA sequence: TGTGCCAGCAGCTCCGCAGGGAATAATTCACCCCTCCACTTT. This chain connects TRBV9 to TRBJ1-6; D is perhaps TRBD1 (5 bases). V dropped 4 bases and J dropped 5 bases, with 10 bases sitting between them. CDR3 size: 14 residues. Germline V gives CDR1 SGDLS, CDR2 YYNGEE.

This clonotype was recorded at least ten times. The genes are TRBV16 and TRBJ1-6, with D possibly matching TRBD1 (6 bases). Trimming took off 1 base at V and 5 bases at J, with 12 bases between the two ends. The V gene's germline CDR1 is KGHSY and CDR2 FQNENV. CDR3 size: 16 residues. In DNA form, the CDR3 reads TGTGCCAGCAGCCAATTCGCGGGGGCTGATAATTCACCCCTCCACTTT. Encoded protein: CASSQFAGADNSPLHF.

The gene calls are TRBV7-2 and TRBJ1-5; D might be TRBD1 (5 bases). The CDR3 is made up of 16 amino acids. The germline CDR1 and CDR2 sequences are SGHTA and FQGNSA. With 1 base removed from V and 0 bases from J, the gap between germline ends came to 10 bases. The chain's CDR3 is CASSLGGVYSNQPQHF. As DNA, the CDR3 is TGTGCCAGCAGCTTAGGGGGGGTTTATAGCAATCAGCCCCAGCATTTT.

This clonotype was detected ten times or more. V usage is TRBV6-1 and J usage is TRBJ1-1; D may be TRBD1 (5 bases). Per the germline V gene, CDR1 is MNHNS and CDR2 is SASEGT. CDR3 length equals 14 residues. Trimming took off 7 bases at V and 4 bases at J, with 16 bases between the two ends. CDR3 residues: CASTPQGIITEAFF. The CDR3 region has the DNA TGTGCCAGCACCCCCCAGGGTATCATCACTGAAGCTTTCTTT.

The chain links TRBV7-9 to TRBJ2-1, with a weak D call TRBD2 (7 bases). The CDR3 consists of 15 residues. V was pared by 1 base and J by 7 bases, with 14 bases between. Germline lookup yields CDR1 SEHNR and CDR2 FQNEAQ (reference sequence). CDR3 sequence: CASSLVRRGGNEQFF. The CDR3 DNA sequence: TGTGCCAGCAGCTTAGTACGCAGGGGAGGGAATGAGCAGTTCTTC. The variable domain in full, completed from reference TRBV7-9 and TRBJ2-1, reads DTGVSQNPRHKITKRGQNVTFRCDPISEHNRLYWYRQTLGQGPEFLTYFQNEAQLEKSRLLSDRFSAERPKGSFSTLEIQRTEQGDSAMYLCASSLVRRGGNEQFFGPGTRLTVL.

At least ten counts were recorded for this clonotype. The CDR3 spells CAIRPSTSGPGELFF. The CDR3, as DNA: TGTGCCATCCGCCCCTCGACTAGCGGGCCCGGGGAGCTGTTTTTT. This chain joins TRBV28 and TRBJ2-2, with 10 bases fitting TRBD2. V shed 10 bases and J 6 bases; nucleotides not matched to a gene: 11. CDR1 and CDR2 from the germline V gene are MDHEN and SYDVKM. The CDR3 runs to 15 residues.

This clonotype was counted ten times or more. The chain joins TRBV6-1 to TRBJ1-1, with unresolved D. The CDR3 has 15 amino acids. Looked up from germline, CDR1 is MNHNS and CDR2 is SASEGT. The V end was cut by 6 bases, the J end by 1 base, with 15 bases between. The CDR3 loop reads CASRRMGMGNTEAFF. The CDR3 DNA is TGTGCCAGCAGGCGTATGGGGATGGGGAACACTGAAGCTTTCTTT.

The chain recombines TRBV10-1 with TRBJ2-7; D perhaps matches TRBD1 (6 bases). The CDR3 contains 15 residues. Germline V gene sequence: CDR1 WNHNN, CDR2 SYGVQD (reference sequence). The V end was cut by 4 bases, the J end by 1 base, with 14 bases between. The CDR3 is CASSVAPDRSYEQYF. The CDR3 coding sequence is TGCGCCAGCAGTGTTGCCCCGGACAGATCCTACGAGCAGTACTTC.

This clonotype was found many times. V is TRBV28 and J is TRBJ1-1; TRBD1 matches at 7 bases. This CDR3 has 14 residues. The V gene's germline CDR1 is MDHEN and CDR2 SYDVKM. V dropped 4 bases and J dropped 7; count of bases not matched to a gene: 9. CDR3 in amino acids: CASSSGQVGYEAFF. The CDR3 DNA sequence: TGTGCCAGCAGTTCTGGACAGGTCGGGTATGAAGCTTTCTTT.